This TCR beta chain was captured in a study of blood T cell repertoires in COVID-19. Study-wide context: Sites in the United States, Italy and Spain provided acute and convalescent COVID-19 samples. Sample material is recorded as cDNA or gDNA derived from T cells, B-cell-depleted T cells, or PBMCs.

The data were produced by immunoSEQ multiplex PCR, yet TCRdb's version contains in-frame clones alone and is incomplete. The sample carries around 220,000 clones, around nine tenths recorded once. Germline assignment: CDR1 KGHSH and CDR2 LQKENI. Unmatched junction bases numbered 5, after V lost 6 bases and J lost 7 bases. This CDR3 has 13 residues. This study enrolled people aged 18 to 89 from about two dozen US geographic areas. Each participant's cohort was designated according to participant-reported clinical history. This sequence was found in a woman aged 45-59 years with acute COVID-19. The genes are TRBV18 and TRBJ2-7, with 11 bases lining up with TRBD1. Sequenced sample: PBMCs or T cells enriched from blood (not recorded which). The CDR3 nucleotides are TGTGCCAGCTCCAGGGACAGGGGGGAGGAGCAGTACTTC. It encodes CASSRDRGEEQYF.